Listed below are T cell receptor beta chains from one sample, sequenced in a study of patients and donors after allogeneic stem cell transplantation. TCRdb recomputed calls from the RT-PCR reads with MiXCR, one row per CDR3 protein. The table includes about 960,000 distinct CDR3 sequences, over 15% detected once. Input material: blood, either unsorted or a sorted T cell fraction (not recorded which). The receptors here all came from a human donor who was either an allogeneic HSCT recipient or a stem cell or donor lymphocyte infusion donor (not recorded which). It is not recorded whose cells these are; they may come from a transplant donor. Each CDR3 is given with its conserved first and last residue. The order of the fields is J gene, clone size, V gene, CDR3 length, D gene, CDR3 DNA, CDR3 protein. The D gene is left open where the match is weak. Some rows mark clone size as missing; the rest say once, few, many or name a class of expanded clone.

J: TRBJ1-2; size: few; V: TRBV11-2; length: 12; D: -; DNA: TGTGCCATAGCAGAGGGTTCTTATGGCTACACCTTC; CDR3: CAIAEGSYGYTF
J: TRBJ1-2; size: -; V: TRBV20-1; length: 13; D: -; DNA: TGCAGTGCTTCCCTACCTGATAAGGATGGCTACACCTTC; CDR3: CSASLPDKDGYTF
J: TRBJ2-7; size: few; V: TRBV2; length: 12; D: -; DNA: TGTGCCAGCAGTGTTAACAGATACGAGCAGTACTTC; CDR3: CASSVNRYEQYF
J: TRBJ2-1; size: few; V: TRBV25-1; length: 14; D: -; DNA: TGTGCCAGCAGTGCCCCCAACCCCTACAATGAGCAGTTCTTC; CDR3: CASSAPNPYNEQFF
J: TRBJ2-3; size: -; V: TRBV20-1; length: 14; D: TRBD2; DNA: TGCAGTGCTACTAGCGGGGTTTTCGCAGATACGCAGTATTTT; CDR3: CSATSGVFADTQYF
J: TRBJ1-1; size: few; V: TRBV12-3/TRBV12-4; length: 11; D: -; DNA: TGTGCCAGCAGCCAAATACATGAAGCTTTCTTT; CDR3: CASSQIHEAFF
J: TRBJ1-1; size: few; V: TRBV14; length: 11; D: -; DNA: TGTGCCAGCAGCCAAGATTCTATGGCTTTCTTT; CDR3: CASSQDSMAFF
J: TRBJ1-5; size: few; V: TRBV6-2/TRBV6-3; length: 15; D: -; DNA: TGTGCCAGCTCTAGTAGGGTCCGAGGTAATCAGCCCCAGCATTTT; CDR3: CASSSRVRGNQPQHF
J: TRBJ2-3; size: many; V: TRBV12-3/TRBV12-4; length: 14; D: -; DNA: TGTGCCAGCAGTTTAAAGCTCAACACAGATACGCAGTATTTT; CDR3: CASSLKLNTDTQYF
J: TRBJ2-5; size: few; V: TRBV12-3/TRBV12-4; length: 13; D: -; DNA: TGTGCCAGCAGTTTTATGGGGTTGAAGACCCAGTACTTC; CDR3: CASSFMGLKTQYF
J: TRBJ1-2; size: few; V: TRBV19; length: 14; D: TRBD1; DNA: TGTGCCAGTACCCCTGGGACAGGGGACTATGGCTACACCTTC; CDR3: CASTPGTGDYGYTF
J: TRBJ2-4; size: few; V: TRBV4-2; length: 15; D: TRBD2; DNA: TGTGCCAGCAGCCAAGATCCGTTAAGGACTAGCGAACGGTACTTC; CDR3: CASSQDPLRTSERYF
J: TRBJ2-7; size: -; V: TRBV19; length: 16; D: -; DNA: TGTGCCAGTAGTAAGGGTGGGCGGATGAGCGGCTACGAGCAGTACTTC; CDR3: CASSKGGRMSGYEQYF
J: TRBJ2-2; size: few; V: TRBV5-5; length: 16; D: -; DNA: TGTGCCAGCAGCCGATACAGGGTCGCGAACACCGGGGAGCTGTTTTTT; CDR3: CASSRYRVANTGELFF
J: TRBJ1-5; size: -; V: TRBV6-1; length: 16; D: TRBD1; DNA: TGTGCCAGCAGTGTAGATGGACAGGGGGCTAGGCAGCCCCAGCATTTT; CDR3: CASSVDGQGARQPQHF
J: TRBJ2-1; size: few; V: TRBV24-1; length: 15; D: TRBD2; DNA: TGTGCCACCGGGGGACTAGCGGGAGAAGGGAATGAGCAGTTCTTC; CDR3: CATGGLAGEGNEQFF
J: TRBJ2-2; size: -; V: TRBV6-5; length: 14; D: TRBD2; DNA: TGTGCCAGCAGTTACGCTCTAGCGGCCGGGGAGCTGTTTTTT; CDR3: CASSYALAAGELFF
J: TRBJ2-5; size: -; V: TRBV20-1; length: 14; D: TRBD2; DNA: TGCAGTGCTAGTGCTAGCGGGAGTTCAGAGACCCAGTACTTC; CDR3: CSASASGSSETQYF
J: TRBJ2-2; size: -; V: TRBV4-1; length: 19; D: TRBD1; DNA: TGCGCCAGCAGCCCCGTCTGGGACAGGGTGGGGAAGAGCACCGGGGAGCTGTTTTTT; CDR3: CASSPVWDRVGKSTGELFF
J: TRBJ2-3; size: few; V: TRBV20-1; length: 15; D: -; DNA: TGCAGTGCTGACCCCCCCCAGGGTGTGTCAGATACGCAGTATTTT; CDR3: CSADPPQGVSDTQYF
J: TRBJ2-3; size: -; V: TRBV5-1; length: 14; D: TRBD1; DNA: TGCGCCAGCGGTGGGACAGGGGGACCAGATACGCAGTATTTT; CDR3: CASGGTGGPDTQYF
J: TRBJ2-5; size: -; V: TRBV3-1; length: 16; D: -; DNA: TGTGCCAGCAGCCAAGATGTGAAAGCGCACCAAGAGACCCAGTACTTC; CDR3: CASSQDVKAHQETQYF
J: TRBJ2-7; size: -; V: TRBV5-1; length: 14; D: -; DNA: TGCGCCAGCAGCTTGAGGGACGGGCTCAGGGAGCAGTACTTC; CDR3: CASSLRDGLREQYF
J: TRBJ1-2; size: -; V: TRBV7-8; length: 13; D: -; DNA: TGTGCCAGCAGCAAAGACAGACTAGGGGGCTACACCTTC; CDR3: CASSKDRLGGYTF
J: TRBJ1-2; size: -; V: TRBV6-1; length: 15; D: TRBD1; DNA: TGTGCCAGCAGTGCGACCGGGACAGGGCCTTATGGCTACACCTTC; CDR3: CASSATGTGPYGYTF
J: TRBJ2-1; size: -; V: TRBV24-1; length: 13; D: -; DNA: TGTGCCACCAGCCCCGGGCTCAACAATGAGCAGTTCTTC; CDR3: CATSPGLNNEQFF
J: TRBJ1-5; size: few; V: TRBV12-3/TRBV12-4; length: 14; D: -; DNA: TGTGCCAGCAGCCCAAGGTGGGCGGATCAGCCCCAGCATTTT; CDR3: CASSPRWADQPQHF
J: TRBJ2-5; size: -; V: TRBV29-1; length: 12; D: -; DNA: TGCAGCGTTGTTTTGGGGAGCGGGACCCAGTACTTC; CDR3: CSVVLGSGTQYF
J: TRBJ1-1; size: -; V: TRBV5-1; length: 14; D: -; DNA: TGCGCCAGCAGCTCGGGGGCTAGCAACACTGAAGCTTTCTTT; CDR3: CASSSGASNTEAFF
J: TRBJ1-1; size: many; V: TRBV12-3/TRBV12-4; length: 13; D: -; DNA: TGTGCCAGCAGCTCCGACATGAACACTGAAGCTTTCTTT; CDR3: CASSSDMNTEAFF
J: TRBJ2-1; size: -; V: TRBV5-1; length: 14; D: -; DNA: TGCGCCAGCAGCTTGGTTAGGAGCAACAATGAGCAGTTCTTC; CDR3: CASSLVRSNNEQFF
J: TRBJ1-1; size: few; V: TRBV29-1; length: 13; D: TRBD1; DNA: TGCAGCACTGGACAGGGGAGTTGGGCTGAAGCTTTCTTT; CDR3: CSTGQGSWAEAFF
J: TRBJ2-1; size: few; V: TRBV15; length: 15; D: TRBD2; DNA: TGTGCCACCAGCAGAGACGGGAGGCCCAACAATGAGCAGTTCTTC; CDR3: CATSRDGRPNNEQFF
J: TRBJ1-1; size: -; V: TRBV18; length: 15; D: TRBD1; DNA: TGTGCCAGCTCTACCGACAGGGTAGGACACACTGAAGCTTTCTTT; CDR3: CASSTDRVGHTEAFF
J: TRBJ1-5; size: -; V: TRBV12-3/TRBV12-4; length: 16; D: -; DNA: TGTGCCAGCAGTTTGGCGACAGTTTCTAGCAATCAGCCCCAGCATTTT; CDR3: CASSLATVSSNQPQHF
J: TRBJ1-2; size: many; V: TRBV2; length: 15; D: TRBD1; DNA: TGTGCCAGCAGTGAAGCTTTAGGACAGGGGCATGGCTACACCTTC; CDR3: CASSEALGQGHGYTF
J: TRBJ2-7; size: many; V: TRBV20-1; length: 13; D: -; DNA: TGCAGTGCTAGGGGCGGGACAGCCTACGAGCAGTACTTC; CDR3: CSARGGTAYEQYF
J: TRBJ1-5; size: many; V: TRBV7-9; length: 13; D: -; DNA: TGTGCCAGCAGCTTAAGGGAAGATCAGCCCCAGCATTTT; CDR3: CASSLREDQPQHF
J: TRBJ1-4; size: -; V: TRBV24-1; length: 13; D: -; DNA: TGTGCCACCACCACACGGGACGGAGAAAAACTGTTTTTT; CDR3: CATTTRDGEKLFF
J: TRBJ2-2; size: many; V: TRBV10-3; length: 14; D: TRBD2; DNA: TGTGCCATCAGTGGGGAGGGAGTCACCGGGGAGCTGTTTTTT; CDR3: CAISGEGVTGELFF